These T cell receptor beta chains were read from a single sample in a study of CD4+ T cells in melanoma. Profiling relied on immunoSEQ multiplex PCR, and the TCRdb table lists in-frame clones only, not all of them. The sample lists roughly 140,000 clones, 80% to 95% occurring once. Every receptor here comes from a human donor with melanoma. The CDR3 runs from the conserved cysteine through the conserved F or W. A D gene is named only where the DNA matches it firmly. The size of a clone is reported for some rows only, either as once, few or many, or as a class for expanded clones.

v_gene	d_gene	abundance	len	j_gene	CDR3aa	CDR3nt
TRBV5-5	TRBD1	-	15	TRBJ1-2	CASSLAGDSEYGYTF	TGTGCCAGCAGCTTGGCCGGGGACAGTGAGTATGGCTACACCTTC
TRBV9	-	few	13	TRBJ1-5	CASSRDSNQPQHF	TGTGCCAGCTCTCGGGACAGCAATCAGCCCCAGCATTTT
TRBV5-5	TRBD1	-	16	TRBJ1-2	CASNIDPGQGRGGYTF	TGTGCCAGCAACATTGACCCGGGACAGGGAAGAGGTGGCTACACCTTC
TRBV30	TRBD2	-	16	TRBJ2-1	CAWRSGVAGGVNEQFF	TGTGCCTGGAGGAGTGGAGTAGCGGGGGGGGTAAATGAGCAGTTCTTC
TRBV6-6	-	-	12	TRBJ2-7	CASSSVLGEQYF	TGTGCCAGCAGTTCGGTGCTAGGCGAGCAGTACTTC
TRBV18	-	-	15	TRBJ2-3	CASSPMQATTDTQYF	TGTGCCAGCTCACCGATGCAGGCCACCACAGATACGCAGTATTTT
TRBV30	-	-	15	TRBJ2-2	CAWRGRGADTGELFF	TGTGCCTGGAGAGGAAGGGGGGCTGACACCGGGGAGCTGTTTTTT
TRBV29-1	-	-	17	TRBJ2-3	CSGGKTGTPDSTDTQYF	TGCAGCGGGGGGAAGACCGGGACACCCGATAGCACAGATACGCAGTATTTT
TRBV18	-	-	14	TRBJ1-1	CASSLGDSNTEAFF	TGTGCCAGCTCACTTGGAGACAGCAACACTGAAGCTTTCTTT
TRBV5-1	-	-	15	TRBJ2-3	CASSFMFSSTDTQYF	TGCGCCAGCAGCTTCATGTTTTCTAGCACAGATACGCAGTATTTT
TRBV5-6	-	-	17	TRBJ1-1	CASSLVGPLLLGTEAFF	TGTGCCAGCAGCTTGGTTGGACCTCTTTTACTGGGGACTGAAGCTTTCTTT
TRBV6-5	TRBD1	few	14	TRBJ1-1	CASSPSDRATEAFF	TGTGCCAGCAGCCCCTCCGACAGGGCCACTGAAGCTTTCTTT
TRBV30	-	-	13	TRBJ1-4	CAWSPRGTEKLFF	TGTGCCTGGAGTCCCCGGGGGACTGAAAAACTGTTTTTT
TRBV30	TRBD1	few	16	TRBJ1-2	CASPSTGGMKDDGYTF	TGTGCCTCCCCATCGACAGGGGGAATGAAGGATGATGGCTACACCTTC
TRBV7-3	-	-	13	TRBJ2-7	CASSLKGTHEQYF	TGTGCCAGCAGCTTAAAAGGGACCCACGAGCAGTACTTC
TRBV29-1	-	-	12	TRBJ1-1	CSVGQTEWGAFF	TGCAGCGTAGGACAGACAGAATGGGGGGCTTTCTTT
TRBV2	-	-	14	TRBJ2-2	CATKPSTVTGELFF	TGTGCCACCAAGCCGTCGACAGTAACCGGGGAGCTGTTTTTT
TRBV6-1	TRBD2	-	16	TRBJ2-3	CASSEVAGGTTDTQYF	TGTGCCAGCAGTGAAGTAGCGGGGGGCACGACAGATACGCAGTATTTT
TRBV6-1	-	-	13	TRBJ1-2	CASSGGQPYGYTF	TGTGCCAGCAGTGGAGGACAGCCCTATGGCTACACCTTC
TRBV19	-	-	17	TRBJ2-6	CASTPGATESGANVLTF	TGTGCCAGTACCCCCGGGGCGACCGAATCTGGGGCCAACGTCCTGACTTTC